A single sample is the source of the 15 T cell receptor beta chains below, sequenced in a study of OX40 agonist ivuxolimab in advanced cancers. Clones were sequenced by immunoSEQ multiplex PCR, and TCRdb holds only the in-frame ones, with some missing. Among more than 60,000 clones listed, approximately 94% were seen once. The sample here was CD4+ or CD8+ T cells sorted from blood, taken in a trial of the OX40 agonist ivuxolimab. All receptors derive from an adult with an advanced solid tumor such as melanoma, head and neck, liver or kidney cancer.

The V gene is TRBV6-5, the J gene TRBJ1-1; 7 bases match TRBD1. The junction had 6 bases not matched to a gene; V was cut back by 0 bases and J by 8 bases. CDR1 is MNHEY and CDR2 is SVGAGI in the germline V gene. This CDR3 is 14 amino acids long. The DNA of the CDR3 is TGTGCCAGCAGTTACTCGAATGAAGGGGGCGAAGCTTTCTTT. This codes for CASSYSNEGGEAFF.

Judged by abundance, this clone is medium-sized. This sequence joins TRBV4-2 and TRBJ2-7, with D unresolved. Deletions cut 0 bases from V and 3 bases from J, with 6 bases between. This CDR3 has 13 amino acids. Germline V gives CDR1 LGHNA, CDR2 YNFKEQ. This chain's CDR3 is CASSQEDFYEQYF. In nucleotides, the CDR3 is TGTGCCAGCAGCCAAGAAGACTTCTACGAGCAGTACTTC.

The chain employs TRBV2 and TRBJ2-6; perhaps TRBD2 as D (5 bases). In germline, CDR1 is SNHLY, CDR2 FYNNEI. CDR3 length equals 14 residues. V shed 7 bases and J shed 0 bases, with 7 bases lying between them. The DNA for the CDR3 is TGTGCCAGCACAGAGGGCTCTGGGGCCAACGTCCTGACTTTC. This translates into CASTEGSGANVLTF.

V and J are TRBV18 and TRBJ2-1, with 7 bases identical to TRBD1. The CDR3 consists of 16 residues. With 6 bases clipped from V and 8 bases from J, the junction kept 16 bases outside the gene matches. Germline assignment: CDR1 KGHSH and CDR2 LQKENI. CDR3: CASSLTGQESRDEQFF. CDR3 sequence (DNA): TGTGCCAGCTCCCTCACCGGACAGGAGTCAAGGGATGAGCAGTTCTTC. Together with reference TRBV18 and TRBJ2-1, the CDR3 gives the full variable domain: NAGVMQNPRHLVRRRGQEARLRCSPMKGHSHVYWYRQLPEEGLKFMVYLQKENIIDESGMPKERFSAEFPKEGPSILRIQQVVRGDSAAYFCASSLTGQESRDEQFFGPGTRLTVL.

The chain couples TRBV4-1 to TRBJ1-2, with TRBD1 identical over 7 bases. CDR1 is MGHRA, CDR2 YSYEKL, per germline. J gave up 4 bases and V 3 bases, and 11 bases lay outside the gene matches. The CDR3 has 16 residues. DNA for the CDR3: TGCGCCAGCAGCCAGGATTCCTTGACAGGGAGCTATGGCTACACCTTC. Translated, it gives CASSQDSLTGSYGYTF.

The chain links TRBV27 to TRBJ2-5, with 8 bases lining up with TRBD1. The trim removed 2 bases at V and 5 bases at J, leaving 4 bases unmatched. The CDR3 is 14 residues long. CDR1 is MNHEY, CDR2 SMNVEV, per germline (reference sequence). The CDR3 region has the DNA TGTGCCAGCAGTTTAGGGTACAGGGGGGAGACCCAGTACTTC. Translating it yields CASSLGYRGETQYF.

The chain carries TRBV5-4 and TRBJ1-2, with TRBD1 identical over 9 bases. V was clipped by 2 bases and J by 6 bases; unmatched bases: 5. Germline values: CDR1 SGHNT, CDR2 YYREEE (reference sequence). The CDR3 totals 14 residues. The CDR3 loop reads CASSFTGGGDGYTF. The DNA for the CDR3 is TGTGCCAGCAGCTTCACAGGGGGCGGCGATGGCTACACCTTC.

The sample holds one count of this clone. This same CDR3 is encoded by further DNA sequences in the sample. V usage is TRBV30 and J usage is TRBJ2-3, with 8 positions matching TRBD1. CDR1 and CDR2 (germline): GTSNPN, SVGIG (reference sequence). The V and J ends lost 0 bases and 3 bases, in that order; junction bases with no gene match: 5. This CDR3 spans 15 amino acids. CDR3 coding DNA: TGTGCCTGGAGTGTAGGGACAGGAGGTACAGATACGCAGTATTTT. It encodes CAWSVGTGGTDTQYF. Full variable domain (missing parts from reference TRBV30 and TRBJ2-3): SQTIHQWPATLVQPVGSPLSLECTVEGTSNPNLYWYRQAAGRGLQLLFYSVGIGQISSEVPQNLSASRPQDRQFILSSKKLLLSDSGFYLCAWSVGTGGTDTQYFGPGTRLTVL.

V is TRBV5-6 and J is TRBJ2-5, with 12 bases identical to TRBD1. The trim removed 3 bases at V and 5 bases at J, leaving 2 bases unmatched. This CDR3 has 14 residues. Germline lookup yields CDR1 SGHDT and CDR2 YYEEEE. In nucleotides, the CDR3 is TGTGCCAGCAGCTGGGGGACAGGGGGCGAGACCCAGTACTTC. Amino acid sequence: CASSWGTGGETQYF.

CDR3 nucleotides: TGCGCCAGCAGCACAGCGGCCGGGGAGCTGTTTTTT. Protein sequence: CASSTAAGELFF. V is TRBV5-1 and J is TRBJ2-2; D possibly corresponds to TRBD2 (5 bases). This CDR3 region has 12 residues. The V end was cut by 4 bases, the J end by 6 bases, with 7 bases between. Per germline, CDR1 SGHRS and CDR2 YFSETQ.

This clone was detected once. This chain uses TRBV28 with TRBJ1-2; 8 nucleotides match TRBD1. The V gene's germline CDR1 is MDHEN and CDR2 SYDVKM. With 4 bases clipped from V and 5 bases from J, the junction kept 3 bases outside the gene matches. This CDR3 comprises 13 residues. The CDR3 loop is CASSWYRGYGYTF. The CDR3 DNA sequence: TGTGCCAGCAGTTGGTACAGGGGGTATGGCTACACCTTC.

This chain uses TRBV7-4 with TRBJ2-4, with D possibly called TRBD1 or TRBD2 (5 bases each). The CDR3 sequence is 14 residues long. Germline CDR1 is SGHVT and CDR2 is SQSDAQ. Trimming removed 7 bases from V and 6 bases from J, with 16 bases in between. Here the CDR3 DNA reads TGTGCCAGCATGACGGGTCCCGGGACAAACATTCAGTACTTC. Translating it yields CASMTGPGTNIQYF.

The chain links TRBV6-6 to TRBJ1-1, with D unclear. CDR3 length equals 14 residues. Per germline, CDR1 MNHNY and CDR2 SVGAGI (reference sequence). V was clipped by 0 bases and J by 4 bases, with 9 bases between them. The CDR3 here is CASSYSPDLTEAFF. The CDR3 DNA reads as TGTGCCAGCAGTTACTCGCCAGACCTCACTGAAGCTTTCTTT.

The chain uses TRBV27 and TRBJ1-1; D is possibly TRBD1 (6 bases). V shed 5 bases and J shed 1 base, with 11 bases lying between them. The CDR3 length is 14 residues. The V gene's germline CDR1 is MNHEY and CDR2 SMNVEV (reference sequence). CDR3 sequence reads: CASSPPTGNTEAFF. CDR3 bases: TGTGCCAGCAGTCCCCCGACAGGGAACACTGAAGCTTTCTTT.

The V and J genes are TRBV5-8 and TRBJ1-5; D is uncertain. V lost 5 bases and J lost 7, with 10 bases in between. The CDR3 loop spans 12 amino acids. Germline CDR1 reads SGHTS; CDR2 reads YDEGEE. The CDR3 bases are TGTGCCAGCAGTCAAGGCGGGCAGCCCCAGCATTTT. Translated, it gives CASSQGGQPQHF. Looking up the rest from reference TRBV5-8 and TRBJ1-5 gives the full variable domain: EAGVTQSPTHLIKTRGQQATLRCSPISGHTSVYWYQQALGLGLQFLLWYDEGEERNRGNFPPRFSGRQFPNYSSELNVNALELEDSALYLCASSQGGQPQHFGDGTRLSIL.